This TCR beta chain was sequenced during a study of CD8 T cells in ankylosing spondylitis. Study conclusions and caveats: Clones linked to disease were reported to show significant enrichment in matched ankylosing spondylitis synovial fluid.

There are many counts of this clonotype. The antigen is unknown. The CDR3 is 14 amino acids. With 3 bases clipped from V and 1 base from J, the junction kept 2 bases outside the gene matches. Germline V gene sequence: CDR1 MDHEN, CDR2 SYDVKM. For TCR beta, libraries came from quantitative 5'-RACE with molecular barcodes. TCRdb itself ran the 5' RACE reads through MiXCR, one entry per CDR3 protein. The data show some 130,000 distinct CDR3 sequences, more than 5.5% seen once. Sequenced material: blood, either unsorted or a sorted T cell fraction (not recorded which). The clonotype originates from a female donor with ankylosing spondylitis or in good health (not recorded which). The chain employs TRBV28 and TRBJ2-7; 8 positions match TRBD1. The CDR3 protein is CASSLGTGSYEQYF. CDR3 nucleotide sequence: TGTGCCAGCAGTTTGGGGACAGGTTCCTACGAGCAGTACTTC.